Following are 15 T cell receptor beta chains from one sample sequenced in a study of identical twins. TCRdb independently ran MiXCR on the 5' RACE reads; one entry per CDR3 protein. The data contain approximately 700,000 distinct CDR3 sequences, 6.1% of them singletons. The specimen was naive T cells sorted from blood. These receptors all stem from a man aged 18 to 29 in good health.

CDR3 in DNA: TGTGCCAGCAGTCCACTAGCGGGAGTAGCAGATACGCAGTATTTT. Protein: CASSPLAGVADTQYF. V usage is TRBV7-3 and J usage is TRBJ2-3, with TRBD2 identical over 11 bases. After removal of 6 bases from V and 4 bases from J, the junction contained 6 bases not matched to a gene. This CDR3 region has 15 residues. Germline CDR1 is SGHTA and CDR2 is FQGTGA. Variable domain in full (rest from reference TRBV7-3 and TRBJ2-3): GAGVSQTPSNKVTEKGKYVELRCDPISGHTALYWYRQSLGQGPEFLIYFQGTGAADDSGLPNDRFFAVRPEGSVSTLKIQRTERGDSAVYLCASSPLAGVADTQYFGPGTRLTVL.

The table lists this clonotype with many counts. The chain combines TRBV7-2 with TRBJ2-1; D remains ambiguous. The CDR3 is 14 amino acids. V gave up 1 base and J gave up 9 bases, with 13 bases separating them. CDR1 is SGHTA, CDR2 FQGNSA, per germline. The chain's CDR3 is CASSLDPRIGEQFF. The CDR3 DNA reads as TGTGCCAGCAGCTTAGATCCGCGGATAGGTGAGCAGTTCTTC.

This clonotype was observed a handful of times. This rearrangement joins TRBV12-3 or TRBV12-4 to TRBJ1-6; D is unclear. This CDR3 contains 14 residues. The V gene lost 5 bases and the J gene lost 2 bases, with 7 bases spanning the gap. CDR3 sequence (DNA): TGTGCCAGCAGTGCAGTCACCTATAATTCACCCCTCCACTTT. This translates into CASSAVTYNSPLHF.

CDR3 protein: CSVRDLGQPQHF. CDR3 DNA: TGCAGCGTAAGGGATTTGGGTCAGCCCCAGCATTTT. This chain links TRBV29-1 with TRBJ1-5, with D unclear. The CDR3 sequence is 12 residues long. V shed 6 bases and J shed 6 bases, with 12 bases lying between them. From germline, CDR1 is SQVTM and CDR2 ANQGSEA.

This clonotype was counted at least ten times. The chain joins TRBV5-1 to TRBJ2-1; 7 bases agree with TRBD2. This CDR3 has 15 amino acids. Germline CDR1 reads SGHRS; CDR2 reads YFSETQ. Trimming took 0 bases from V and 9 from J; bases not matched to a gene: 9. This chain's CDR3 is CASSLDPAGLTEQFF. CDR3 DNA sequence: TGCGCCAGCAGCTTGGATCCAGCGGGACTCACTGAGCAGTTCTTC.

This clonotype was picked up a small number of times. The V gene is TRBV6-5, the J gene TRBJ1-2, with a tentative D call TRBD1 (6 bases). With 6 bases removed from V and 8 bases from J, the gap between germline ends came to 10 bases. CDR3 size: 11 residues. Germline-derived CDR1 and CDR2 are MNHEY and SVGAGI. This CDR3 reads CASSQGQGYTF. The DNA of the CDR3 is TGTGCCAGCAGCCAGGGACAAGGCTACACCTTC.

The table lists this clonotype with many counts. The gene calls are TRBV10-2 and TRBJ2-2; D gene ambiguous. V was trimmed by 7 bases and J by 3 bases, leaving 6 bases between them. CDR1 is WSHSY, CDR2 SAAADI, per germline. The CDR3 extends over 12 amino acids. The CDR3 DNA is TGCGCCAGCATCCTTTACACCGGGGAGCTGTTTTTT. Encoded protein: CASILYTGELFF.

The table lists this clonotype with many counts. This chain uses TRBV6-1 with TRBJ2-3; D is perhaps TRBD1 or TRBD2 (5 bases each). The CDR3 contains 14 residues. Looked up from germline, CDR1 is MNHNS and CDR2 is SASEGT. Trimming removed 5 bases from V and 2 bases from J, with 11 bases in between. The CDR3 DNA reads as TGTGCCAGCAGTCGTTGGGGGTCCACAGATACGCAGTATTTT. It is translated as CASSRWGSTDTQYF.

V is TRBV2 and J is TRBJ2-1, with 7 bases lining up with TRBD1. The CDR3 has 14 amino acids. Germline-derived CDR1 and CDR2 are SNHLY and FYNNEI. The J segment lost 6 bases and the V segment lost 9 bases, leaving 11 bases of the junction unmatched. CDR3: CASNLRDSTNEQFF. The DNA for the CDR3 is TGTGCCAGTAACCTCCGGGACAGTACCAATGAGCAGTTCTTC.

This clonotype showed up many times. The chain links TRBV6-5 to TRBJ2-2, with unresolved D. Germline V gene sequence: CDR1 MNHEY, CDR2 SVGAGI. V was cut by 2 bases and J by 1 base, with 5 bases left in between. This CDR3 has 14 amino acids. CDR3 DNA sequence: TGTGCCAGCAGTTACGCGCTGAACACCGGGGAGCTGTTTTTT. This encodes CASSYALNTGELFF.

V is TRBV5-1 and J is TRBJ1-1; D is undetermined. CDR3 length equals 14 residues. CDR1 is SGHRS and CDR2 is YFSETQ in the germline V gene. Trimming cost V 0 bases and J 6 bases, with 12 bases left between them. The DNA for the CDR3 is TGCGCCAGCAGCTTGGCGGACCATCAGGCTGAAGCTTTCTTT. This translates into CASSLADHQAEAFF.

This clonotype was recorded many times. The V gene is TRBV7-2, the J gene TRBJ2-2; perhaps TRBD1 as D (5 bases). V dropped 6 bases and J dropped 1 base, with 9 bases sitting between them. Per the germline V gene, CDR1 is SGHTA and CDR2 is FQGNSA. CDR3 length: 14 residues. CDR3 loop: CASSPDMNTGELFF. In DNA form, the CDR3 reads TGTGCCAGCAGTCCGGACATGAACACCGGGGAGCTGTTTTTT.

This clonotype was picked up a small number of times. The chain uses TRBV25-1 and TRBJ2-5; 7 bases are shared with TRBD1. After removal of 3 bases from V and 5 bases from J, the junction contained 12 bases not matched to a gene. Germline-derived CDR1 and CDR2 are MGHDK and SYGVNS. CDR3 size: 16 residues. CDR3 sequence: CASSDHRGTVWETQYF. The DNA for the CDR3 is TGTGCCAGCAGTGATCACCGAGGGACAGTGTGGGAGACCCAGTACTTC.

This clonotype was observed a few times. The chain is built from TRBV2 and TRBJ2-1; 9 bases map to TRBD1. This CDR3 is built from 14 residues. The junction had 11 bases not matched to a gene; V was cut back by 11 bases and J by 6 bases. Germline V CDR1 and CDR2: SNHLY, FYNNEI. The CDR3 is CAQSRDRVSNEQFF. Here the CDR3 DNA reads TGTGCCCAGTCTCGGGACAGGGTTAGCAATGAGCAGTTCTTC.

This clonotype was counted a few times. This chain joins TRBV14 and TRBJ2-7; 7 nucleotides line up with TRBD1. CDR1 is SGHDN, CDR2 FVKESK, per germline. The CDR3 spans 16 residues. Losses at the gene ends were 7 bases for V and 2 bases for J; bases not matched to a gene: 14. The CDR3 loop is CASTPTRQGLPYEQYF. The CDR3 DNA follows: TGTGCCAGCACTCCTACCCGACAGGGTCTCCCCTACGAGCAGTACTTC.